This note documents a single T cell receptor beta chain sequence. What it binds is not known. The sample originates from a study of response to subunit inactivated influenza vaccine. Study-wide findings and caveats: Seasonal influenza vaccination, on each occasion, was suggested by the authors to recruit few new T cells.

TCRdb reprocessed the RT-PCR reads with MiXCR, giving one entry per CDR3 protein. In the table there are about 700,000 distinct CDR3 sequences, around 14% of which are singletons. The CDR3 has 15 residues. The trim removed 4 bases at V and 3 bases at J, leaving 3 bases unmatched. Germline V lookup: CDR1 SEHNR, CDR2 FQNEAQ (reference sequence). This receptor was taken from a man aged 50 to 59 who received an inactivated influenza vaccine. Sequenced here: PBMCs from blood, sampled around 15 days before vaccination. This chain joins TRBV7-9 and TRBJ2-3; 11 bases agree with TRBD2. Here the CDR3 DNA reads TGTGCCAGCAGCTACGGACTAGCGGGTACAGATACGCAGTATTTT. This codes for CASSYGLAGTDTQYF.